These T cell receptor beta chains were read from a single sample in a study of neurological immune-mediated disorders. TCRdb redid the calling of the 5' RACE reads with MiXCR, one entry per CDR3 protein. The sample has about 95,000 distinct CDR3 sequences; 3% to 4% are singletons. Sequencing was carried out using PBMCs. The receptors originated from a woman aged 18-29 years with multiple sclerosis. The CDR3 runs from the conserved cysteine through the conserved F or W. The D gene is left open where the match is weak. Clone size is given for some rows only: seen once, a few or many times, or a class if the clone is expanded.

CSARSGFGVMNTEAFF,TGCAGTGCTAGAAGCGGGTTTGGGGTAATGAACACTGAAGCTTTCTTT,-,TRBV20-1,16,many,TRBJ1-1
CASSEGLAGGEQFF,TGCGCCAGCAGCGAGGGACTAGCGGGGGGTGAGCAGTTCTTC,TRBD2,TRBV5-1,14,many,TRBJ2-1
CSVGDSNQPQHF,TGCAGCGTGGGGGACAGCAATCAGCCCCAGCATTTT,-,TRBV29-1,12,many,TRBJ1-5
CASSLQGPYLYEQYF,TGCGCCAGCAGCTTACAGGGGCCATACCTCTACGAGCAGTACTTC,TRBD1,TRBV5-1,15,-,TRBJ2-7
CASSSPTIGTGKNTGELFF,TGTGCCAGCAGTTCACCGACAATCGGGACAGGAAAGAACACCGGGGAGCTGTTTTTT,TRBD1,TRBV28,19,many,TRBJ2-2
CASSLLAGGEVVYEQFF,TGTGCCAGCAGTTTACTAGCGGGGGGAGAGGTAGTGTATGAGCAGTTCTTC,TRBD2,TRBV6-5,17,many,TRBJ2-1
CASSLGAGGEQYF,TGCGCCAGCAGCTTGGGAGCGGGGGGAGAGCAGTACTTC,TRBD2,TRBV5-1,13,many,TRBJ2-7
CSARVGGGLNEQFF,TGCAGTGCTAGAGTCGGGGGGGGCCTAAATGAGCAGTTCTTC,TRBD2,TRBV20-1,14,few,TRBJ2-1
CSALLQLQETQYF,TGCAGTGCCCTCCTCCAGCTACAAGAGACCCAGTACTTC,-,TRBV20-1,13,many,TRBJ2-5
CASSPGASNQPQHF,TGCGCCAGCAGCCCGGGGGCTAGCAATCAGCCCCAGCATTTT,-,TRBV5-1,14,many,TRBJ1-5
CSVEQDGDEQYF,TGCAGCGTTGAACAGGACGGCGACGAGCAGTACTTC,-,TRBV29-1,12,many,TRBJ2-7
CASSLADAGELFF,TGTGCCAGCAGCCTTGCTGACGCCGGGGAGCTGTTTTTT,-,TRBV6-5,13,many,TRBJ2-2
CASRLAENTGELFF,TGTGCCAGCAGGCTAGCGGAGAACACCGGGGAGCTGTTTTTT,TRBD2,TRBV12-3/TRBV12-4,14,many,TRBJ2-2
CSAESGQYFGNTIYF,TGCAGTGCTGAGTCGGGACAGTATTTTGGAAACACCATATATTTT,TRBD1,TRBV20-1,15,many,TRBJ1-3
CASTTRGGKGNQPQHF,TGTGCCAGCACCACCCGTGGGGGGAAGGGCAATCAGCCCCAGCATTTT,-,TRBV27,16,many,TRBJ1-5
CSARDGVGQYF,TGCAGTGCTAGAGATGGGGTAGGCCAGTACTTC,-,TRBV20-1,11,many,TRBJ2-4
CASSLNVLAAHQETQYF,TGCGCCAGCAGCTTGAACGTCCTAGCGGCGCACCAAGAGACCCAGTACTTC,TRBD2,TRBV5-1,17,many,TRBJ2-5
CASSSGRDSRMWTQYF,TGTGCCAGCAGTTCTGGCCGGGACTCGAGAATGTGGACCCAGTACTTC,-,TRBV27,16,many,TRBJ2-5
CASSLRDGTYEQYF,TGTGCCAGCTCCCTCCGGGACGGCACCTACGAGCAGTACTTC,-,TRBV18,14,few,TRBJ2-7
CASSSETGSLYGYTF,TGTGCCAGCAGCTCGGAGACAGGGTCACTCTATGGCTACACCTTC,TRBD1,TRBV7-6,15,many,TRBJ1-2
CASSPRTRSRGTEAFF,TGTGCCAGCAGCCCACGGACGAGGTCGCGCGGCACTGAAGCTTTCTTT,-,TRBV7-8,16,many,TRBJ1-1
CSARRQDEAFF,TGCAGTGCTAGGAGACAGGATGAAGCTTTCTTT,-,TRBV20-1,11,many,TRBJ1-1
CASSIVGKANEQFF,TGTGCCAGTAGTATCGTCGGAAAGGCCAATGAGCAGTTCTTC,-,TRBV19,14,many,TRBJ2-1
CSARHTDTQYF,TGCAGTGCCCGCCATACAGATACGCAGTATTTT,-,TRBV20-1,11,many,TRBJ2-3
CASSPTVLGGYTF,TGTGCCAGCAGTCCGACAGTCTTGGGAGGCTACACCTTC,-,TRBV12-3/TRBV12-4,13,many,TRBJ1-2
CASSFDPGPPTEQYF,TGCGCCAGCAGCTTCGATCCGGGACCGCCGACCGAGCAGTACTTC,-,TRBV5-1,15,many,TRBJ2-7
CASSYSIDRGLADTQYF,TGTGCCAGCAGTTACTCCATCGACAGGGGTCTTGCAGATACGCAGTATTTT,TRBD1,TRBV6-2/TRBV6-3,17,many,TRBJ2-3
CSVEDGSAGGFQETQYF,TGCAGCGTTGAAGATGGTTCGGCCGGCGGCTTCCAAGAGACCCAGTACTTC,-,TRBV29-1,17,many,TRBJ2-5
CSARDTGTGELFF,TGCAGTGCTAGAGATACGGGCACCGGGGAGCTGTTTTTT,-,TRBV20-1,13,many,TRBJ2-2
CASSPDRDSEQYF,TGTGCCAGCAGCCCTGACAGAGACTCCGAGCAGTACTTC,-,TRBV7-9,13,many,TRBJ2-7
CASSFPGQSYEQYF,TGCGCCAGCAGCTTCCCGGGACAGAGCTACGAGCAGTACTTC,TRBD1,TRBV5-1,14,many,TRBJ2-7
CASSLSRGYNEQFF,TGCGCCAGCAGCTTGAGCCGGGGGTACAATGAGCAGTTCTTC,-,TRBV5-1,14,many,TRBJ2-1
CASSPRGWSTDEAFF,TGCGCCAGCAGCCCCCGCGGGTGGTCCACGGATGAAGCTTTCTTT,-,TRBV5-1,15,many,TRBJ1-1
CSARGHTNTGELFF,TGCAGTGCTAGAGGACACACCAACACCGGGGAGCTGTTTTTT,-,TRBV20-1,14,many,TRBJ2-2
CASTPWTAGTETQYF,TGTGCCAGCACCCCGTGGACAGCGGGGACAGAGACCCAGTACTTC,-,TRBV6-5,15,many,TRBJ2-5
CASSWDRGATGELFF,TGTGCCAGCAGCTGGGACAGGGGGGCCACCGGGGAGCTGTTTTTT,TRBD1,TRBV7-9,15,many,TRBJ2-2
CASSFDRVNTEAFF,TGCGCCAGCAGCTTCGACAGGGTGAACACTGAAGCTTTCTTT,TRBD1,TRBV5-1,14,many,TRBJ1-1
CASSRGTGFDNEQFF,TGCGCCAGCAGCCGAGGGACAGGGTTTGACAATGAGCAGTTCTTC,TRBD1,TRBV5-1,15,many,TRBJ2-1
CASSQDRNSTLNF,TGTGCCAGCAGCCAAGATAGGAATTCAACCCTCAACTTT,-,TRBV4-2,13,-,TRBJ1-6
CSAAGTHTYEQYF,TGCAGTGCTGCCGGGACGCACACCTACGAGCAGTACTTC,-,TRBV20-1,13,many,TRBJ2-7
CASSLAEKSTDTQYF,TGTGCCAGCAGTTTAGCCGAGAAAAGCACAGATACGCAGTATTTT,-,TRBV12-3/TRBV12-4,15,many,TRBJ2-3
CAEGGAGDSPLHF,TGTGCCGAGGGGGGGGCAGGGGATTCACCCCTCCACTTT,-,TRBV2,13,many,TRBJ1-6
CASSYRIQGQGVDYGYTF,TGTGCCAGCAGTTATCGTATTCAGGGACAGGGGGTCGACTATGGCTACACCTTC,TRBD1,TRBV6-5,18,many,TRBJ1-2
CSVESHLQETQYF,TGCAGCGTTGAAAGTCACCTCCAAGAGACCCAGTACTTC,-,TRBV29-1,13,many,TRBJ2-5
CSARARDRLLNEQFF,TGCAGTGCTAGAGCAAGGGACAGGCTACTCAATGAGCAGTTCTTC,TRBD1,TRBV20-1,15,many,TRBJ2-1
CASSLHSIAQETQYF,TGTGCCAGCAGCTTACATAGTATTGCCCAAGAGACCCAGTACTTC,-,TRBV7-2,15,many,TRBJ2-5
CASSQFSSMNTEAFF,TGTGCCAGCAGCCAATTCAGCTCCATGAACACTGAAGCTTTCTTT,-,TRBV3-1,15,many,TRBJ1-1